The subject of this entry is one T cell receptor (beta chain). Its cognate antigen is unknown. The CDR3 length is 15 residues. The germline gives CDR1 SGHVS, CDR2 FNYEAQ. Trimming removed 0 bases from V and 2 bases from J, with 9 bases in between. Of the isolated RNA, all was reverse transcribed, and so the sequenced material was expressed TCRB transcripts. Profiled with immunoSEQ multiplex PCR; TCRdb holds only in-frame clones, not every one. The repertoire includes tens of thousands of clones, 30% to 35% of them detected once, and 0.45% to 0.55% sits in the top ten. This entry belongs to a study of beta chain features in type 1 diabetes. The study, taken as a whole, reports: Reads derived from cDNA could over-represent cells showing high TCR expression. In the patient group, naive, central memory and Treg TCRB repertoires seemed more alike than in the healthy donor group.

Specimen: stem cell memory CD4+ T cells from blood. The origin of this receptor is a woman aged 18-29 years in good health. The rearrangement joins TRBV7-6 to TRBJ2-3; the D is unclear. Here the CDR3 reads CASSLARPPTDTQYF. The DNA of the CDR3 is TGTGCCAGCAGCTTAGCGAGGCCTCCCACAGATACGCAGTATTTT.